This T cell receptor (beta chain) was observed in a study of shared clonotypes between healthy human individuals. Study observations and caveats: In general, naive subsets displayed greater estimated richness than memory subsets did.

Clones were read by immunoSEQ multiplex PCR, and TCRdb kept only the in-frame ones, dropping some. Of millions of clones listed, approximately 93% are singletons. V lost 7 bases and J 4 bases, leaving 10 bases between the germline ends. Per germline, CDR1 MNHNS and CDR2 SASEGT. This CDR3 has 12 amino acids. Of note for this clone: The target antigen is unknown.

This sequence originates from a man between 18 and 29 years old in good health. Some clones in this sample may be carry-over from other donors' samples. The rearrangement links TRBV6-1 to TRBJ2-5; no definite D call. The source material was naive CD4+ T cells from PBMCs. Subset specified: CD45RA+ positively selected. This CDR3 is CASIWQSETQYF. The DNA for the CDR3 is TGTGCCAGCATTTGGCAGTCAGAGACCCAGTACTTC.